These T cell receptor beta chains were read from a single sample in a study of lymphopenia after photon versus proton radiotherapy. Produced via immunoSEQ multiplex PCR; TCRdb's table is partial and in-frame only. The sample has around 64,000 clones; about nine tenths are singletons. Sequencing used peripheral blood, obtained from a patient treated with proton-based radiotherapy. These receptor sequences come from an elderly man with esophageal cancer. Both conserved end residues are part of each CDR3. Fields, in order: V gene, clone size, D gene, J gene, CDR3 protein, CDR3 DNA. A D gene is named only where the DNA matches it firmly. Expanded clones are given a class, and other clones once, few, many or no size at all.

TRBV2	.	TRBD2	TRBJ2-2	CASRAGGFNTGELFF	TGTGCCAGCAGGGCGGGAGGATTTAACACCGGGGAGCTGTTTTTT
TRBV18	.	.	TRBJ2-3	CASSPPGRDGTQYF	TGTGCCAGCTCACCACCCGGGCGGGATGGGACGCAGTATTTT
TRBV27	.	.	TRBJ1-4	CASSPPQGKLFF	TGTGCCAGCAGTCCCCCACAGGGAAAACTGTTTTTT
TRBV18	once	.	TRBJ2-2	CASSGSRGDKNTGELFF	TGTGCCAGCTCAGGATCACGAGGGGACAAGAACACCGGGGAGCTGTTTTTT
TRBV7-9	.	TRBD1	TRBJ1-4	CASSLDQGASSEKLFF	TGTGCCAGCAGCTTAGACCAGGGGGCGTCTAGTGAAAAACTGTTTTTT
TRBV19	.	.	TRBJ2-7	CASSMLGQEHEQYF	TGTGCCAGTAGTATGCTAGGGCAGGAGCACGAGCAGTACTTC
TRBV2	.	TRBD2	TRBJ2-1	CASSAGTRMGQFF	TGTGCCAGCAGTGCCGGGACTAGAATGGGGCAGTTCTTC
TRBV11-2	.	.	TRBJ2-5	CASRVGETQYF	TGTGCCAGCAGAGTAGGAGAGACCCAGTACTTC
TRBV5-1	.	TRBD2	TRBJ2-1	CASSPGLVNEQFF	TGCGCCAGCAGCCCGGGACTAGTCAATGAGCAGTTCTTC
TRBV19	.	.	TRBJ2-1	CASSSELEQFF	TGTGCCAGTAGTTCCGAGCTTGAGCAGTTCTTC
TRBV5-4	.	.	TRBJ1-5	CASSLGGRNQPQHF	TGTGCCAGCAGCTTGGGCGGACGCAATCAGCCCCAGCATTTT
TRBV19	.	.	TRBJ2-2	CASSIVGLRRITTGELFF	TGTGCCAGTAGTATAGTAGGTTTGAGGCGGATAACCACCGGGGAGCTGTTTTTT
TRBV18	once	.	TRBJ2-3	CASSPRGISPLADTQYF	TGTGCCAGCTCACCACGAGGTATTAGTCCCCTCGCAGATACGCAGTATTTT
TRBV6-6	.	TRBD1	TRBJ1-5	CASSSRQGISNQPQHF	TGTGCCAGCAGCAGTCGACAGGGGATTAGCAATCAGCCCCAGCATTTT
TRBV6-6	.	.	TRBJ1-2	CASNRGINYGYTF	TGTGCCAGCAATCGCGGGATTAACTATGGCTACACCTTC
TRBV5-7	.	.	TRBJ2-6	CASRVHCVQSRANVLTF	TGTGCCAGCCGTGTGCATTGCGTACAAAGTCGGGCCAACGTCCTGACTTTC
TRBV9	.	.	TRBJ2-5	CASSLTGLLQETQYF	TGTGCCAGCAGCCTTACAGGTCTGCTCCAAGAGACCCAGTACTTC
TRBV7-9	.	TRBD2	TRBJ2-2	CASSLGTSGGNTGELFF	TGTGCCAGCAGCTTAGGGACTAGCGGGGGGAACACCGGGGAGCTGTTTTTT
TRBV7-3	.	.	TRBJ1-3	CASSLAGAGSGNTIYF	TGTGCCAGCAGCTTAGCCGGGGCGGGCTCTGGAAACACCATATATTTT
TRBV9	once	TRBD1	TRBJ1-2	CASSGGTGEVYGYTF	TGTGCCAGCAGCGGCGGGACAGGGGAGGTCTATGGCTACACCTTC
TRBV2	few	.	TRBJ2-3	CASKSLHSQGDTQYF	TGTGCCAGCAAATCCCTGCACAGCCAGGGGGATACGCAGTATTTT
TRBV7-2	.	TRBD1	TRBJ2-1	CASSPGTAYNEQFF	TGTGCCAGCAGCCCAGGGACAGCCTACAATGAGCAGTTCTTC
TRBV2	.	.	TRBJ2-7	CASRGTSLEQYF	TGTGCCAGCAGGGGCACTAGCCTCGAGCAGTACTTC
TRBV7-9	.	TRBD1	TRBJ1-2	CASSFGQGAVYGYTF	TGTGCCAGCAGCTTCGGACAGGGGGCCGTCTATGGCTACACCTTC
TRBV5-1	.	TRBD1	TRBJ1-5	CASSPGGYSNQPQHF	TGCGCCAGCAGCCCAGGGGGTTATAGCAATCAGCCCCAGCATTTT
TRBV11-3	.	.	TRBJ1-1	CASSEGLGLATEAFF	TGTGCCAGCAGCGAAGGACTCGGGCTGGCCACTGAAGCTTTCTTT
TRBV18	few	TRBD1	TRBJ2-7	CASSPGLGGTGGFSYEQYF	TGTGCCAGCTCACCGGGGCTTGGGGGGACAGGGGGCTTCTCCTACGAGCAGTACTTC
TRBV27	.	.	TRBJ1-5	CASSPTLRQQPQHF	TGTGCCAGCAGTCCCACCCTAAGGCAGCAGCCCCAGCATTTT
TRBV20-1	.	.	TRBJ2-1	CSATEGGGQLF	TGCAGTGCTACGGAGGGAGGAGGGCAGCTCTTC
TRBV6-5	.	TRBD1	TRBJ1-5	CASTPRGQGRQPQHF	TGTGCCAGCACCCCCCGGGGACAGGGTAGACAGCCCCAGCATTTT
TRBV5-1	.	.	TRBJ2-1	CASTRERSSYNEQFF	TGCGCCAGCACCCGGGAGCGGAGCTCCTACAATGAGCAGTTCTTC
TRBV6-5	.	TRBD2	TRBJ2-7	CASSYSASGDGIEQYF	TGTGCCAGCAGTTACTCCGCTAGCGGGGATGGGATCGAGCAGTACTTC
TRBV19	.	TRBD2	TRBJ2-3	CASTAWGDYGTDTQYF	TGTGCCAGTACCGCCTGGGGGGACTATGGTACAGATACGCAGTATTTT
TRBV5-1	.	.	TRBJ1-4	CASSAGGARGEKLFF	TGCGCCAGCAGCGCGGGGGGGGCCCGAGGGGAAAAACTGTTTTTT
TRBV5-1	.	.	TRBJ2-5	CASSYKGSTYF	TGCGCCAGCAGCTATAAGGGATCCACGTACTTC
TRBV10-1	.	.	TRBJ2-3	CASSLHPSTDTQYF	TGCGCCAGCAGTCTCCACCCGTCCACAGATACGCAGTATTTT
TRBV30	.	.	TRBJ1-2	CAWSRKAGLNYGYTF	TGTGCCTGGTCGCGTAAGGCAGGGCTCAACTATGGCTACACCTTC
TRBV29-1	.	.	TRBJ2-7	CSVESDYEQYF	TGCAGCGTTGAGTCTGACTACGAGCAGTACTTC
TRBV7-2	few	TRBD1	TRBJ1-5	CATGSTGVNQPQHF	TGTGCCACCGGATCGACAGGGGTAAATCAGCCCCAGCATTTT
TRBV19	.	.	TRBJ1-1	CASSRDHTRGTEAFF	TGTGCCAGTAGTAGGGATCACACACGGGGCACTGAAGCTTTCTTT
TRBV9	once	.	TRBJ1-4	CASSVEGVGEKLFF	TGTGCCAGCAGCGTAGAAGGGGTCGGCGAAAAACTGTTTTTT
TRBV4-3	.	.	TRBJ2-1	CASSQGAGVSYNEQFF	TGCGCCAGCAGCCAAGGTGCAGGGGTCTCCTACAATGAGCAGTTCTTC
TRBV7-8	.	TRBD2	TRBJ2-2	CASSRTSSPGELFF	TGTGCCAGCAGCAGGACTAGCTCCCCCGGGGAGCTGTTTTTT
TRBV14	.	TRBD1	TRBJ2-7	CASSLRQGYEQYF	TGTGCCAGCAGCCTACGACAGGGGTACGAGCAGTACTTC
TRBV7-8	.	.	TRBJ2-2	CASISLEGHRGELFF	TGTGCCAGCATTTCGTTGGAGGGCCATCGCGGGGAGCTGTTTTTT
TRBV30	.	.	TRBJ2-2	CAWSGGLYNTGELFF	TGTGCCTGGAGTGGGGGACTCTATAACACCGGGGAGCTGTTTTTT
TRBV19	.	.	TRBJ2-3	CASSISRTDTQYF	TGTGCCAGTAGTATAAGCAGAACAGATACGCAGTATTTT
TRBV4-1	.	.	TRBJ1-2	CASSQERVVTAEQKPNYGYTF	TGCGCCAGCAGCCAAGAGAGGGTTGTCACAGCCGAACAGAAGCCTAACTATGGCTACACCTTC
TRBV7-2	.	.	TRBJ2-1	CASSLEVLGRIYNEQFF	TGTGCCAGCAGCTTAGAGGTCTTAGGGCGAATCTACAATGAGCAGTTCTTC
TRBV10-1	.	.	TRBJ2-7	CASSESGELYEQYF	TGCGCCAGCAGTGAGTCTGGGGAGCTCTACGAGCAGTACTTC
TRBV18	.	.	TRBJ1-4	CASSLKRTTNEKLFF	TGTGCCAGCTCTCTCAAGAGAACAACTAATGAAAAACTGTTTTTT
TRBV12-5	.	TRBD2	TRBJ2-1	CASGLAGINEQFF	TGTGCTAGTGGCTTAGCGGGAATCAATGAGCAGTTCTTC